The clone carrying this TCR beta chain has ten or more counts. TCRdb re-derived calls from the 5' RACE reads in MiXCR, one entry per CDR3 protein. The data hold hundreds of thousands of distinct CDR3 sequences, with 5.5% to 7.5% observed a single time. These data are taken from a study of identical twins. CDR3 size: 16 residues. CDR1 is SEHNR and CDR2 is FQNEAQ in the germline V gene (reference sequence). V was shortened by 1 base and J by 0 bases, with 10 bases between the two germline ends. The sequenced sample consisted of naive T cells sorted from blood. The clonotype comes from a man aged 18 to 29 in good health. The gene calls are TRBV7-9 and TRBJ2-4; D unresolved. The CDR3, as DNA: TGTGCCAGCAGCTTAGGTCCGGTCCTAGCCAAAAACATTCAGTACTTC. This sequence encodes CASSLGPVLAKNIQYF.